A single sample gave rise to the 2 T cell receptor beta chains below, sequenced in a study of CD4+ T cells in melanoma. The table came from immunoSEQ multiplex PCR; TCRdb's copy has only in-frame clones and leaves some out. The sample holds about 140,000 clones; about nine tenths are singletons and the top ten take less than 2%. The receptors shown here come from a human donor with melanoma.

The CDR3 sequence: CASSEAGRSYNEQFF. CDR3 coding DNA: TGTGCCAGCAGTGAAGCGGGGCGCTCCTACAATGAGCAGTTCTTC. This rearrangement joins TRBV6-1 to TRBJ2-1; a weak D match, TRBD1 (5 bases). The CDR3 contains 15 residues. Trimming removed 0 bases from V and 0 bases from J, with 6 bases in between. Germline loops: CDR1 MNHNS, CDR2 SASEGT.

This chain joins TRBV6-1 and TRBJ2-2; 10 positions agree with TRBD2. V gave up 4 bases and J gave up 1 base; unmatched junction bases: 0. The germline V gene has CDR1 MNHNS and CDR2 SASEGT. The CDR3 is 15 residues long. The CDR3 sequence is CASSGLAGNTGELFF. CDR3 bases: TGTGCCAGCAGTGGACTAGCGGGGAACACCGGGGAGCTGTTTTTT.